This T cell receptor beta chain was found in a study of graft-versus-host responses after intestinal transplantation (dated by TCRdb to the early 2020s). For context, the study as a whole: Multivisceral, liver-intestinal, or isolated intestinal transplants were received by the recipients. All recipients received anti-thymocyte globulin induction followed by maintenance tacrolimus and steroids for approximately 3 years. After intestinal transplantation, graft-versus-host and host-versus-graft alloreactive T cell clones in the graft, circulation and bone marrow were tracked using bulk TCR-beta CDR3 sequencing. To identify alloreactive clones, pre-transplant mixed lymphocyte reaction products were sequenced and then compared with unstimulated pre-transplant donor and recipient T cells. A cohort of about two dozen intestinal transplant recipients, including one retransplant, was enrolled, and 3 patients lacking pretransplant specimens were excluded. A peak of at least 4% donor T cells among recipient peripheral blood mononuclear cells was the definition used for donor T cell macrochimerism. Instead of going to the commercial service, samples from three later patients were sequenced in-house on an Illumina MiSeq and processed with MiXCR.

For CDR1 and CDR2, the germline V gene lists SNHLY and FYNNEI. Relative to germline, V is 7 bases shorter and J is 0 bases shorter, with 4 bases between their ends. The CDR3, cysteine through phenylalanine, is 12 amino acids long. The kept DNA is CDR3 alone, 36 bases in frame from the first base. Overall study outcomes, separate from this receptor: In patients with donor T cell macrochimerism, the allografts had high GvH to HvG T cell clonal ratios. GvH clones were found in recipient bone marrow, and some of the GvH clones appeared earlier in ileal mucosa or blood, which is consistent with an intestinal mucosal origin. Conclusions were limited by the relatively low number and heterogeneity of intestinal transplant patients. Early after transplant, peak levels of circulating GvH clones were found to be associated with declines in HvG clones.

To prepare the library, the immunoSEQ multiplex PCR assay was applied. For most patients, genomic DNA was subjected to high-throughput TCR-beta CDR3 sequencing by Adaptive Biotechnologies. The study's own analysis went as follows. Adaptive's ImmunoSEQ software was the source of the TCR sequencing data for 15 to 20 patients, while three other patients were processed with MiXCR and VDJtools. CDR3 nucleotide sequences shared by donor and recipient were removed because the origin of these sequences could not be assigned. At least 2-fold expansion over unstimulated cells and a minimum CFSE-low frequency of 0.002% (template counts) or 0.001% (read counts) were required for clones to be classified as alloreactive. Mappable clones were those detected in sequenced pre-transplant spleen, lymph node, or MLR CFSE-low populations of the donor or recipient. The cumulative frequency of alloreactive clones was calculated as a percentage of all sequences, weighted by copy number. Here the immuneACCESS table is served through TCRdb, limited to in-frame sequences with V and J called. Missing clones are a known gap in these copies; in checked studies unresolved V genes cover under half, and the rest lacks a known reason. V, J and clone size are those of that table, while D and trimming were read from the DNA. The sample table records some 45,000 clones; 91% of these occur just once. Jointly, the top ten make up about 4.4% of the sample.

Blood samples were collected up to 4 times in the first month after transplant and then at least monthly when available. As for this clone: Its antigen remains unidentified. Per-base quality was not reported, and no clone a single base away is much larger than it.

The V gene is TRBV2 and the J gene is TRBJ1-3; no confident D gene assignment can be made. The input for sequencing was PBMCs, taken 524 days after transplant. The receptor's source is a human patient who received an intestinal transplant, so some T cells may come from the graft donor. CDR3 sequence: CASTSSGNTIYF. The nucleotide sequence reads TGTGCCAGCACGAGCTCTGGAAACACCATATATTTT.